Shown below are 13 T cell receptor beta chains from a single sample sequenced in a study of cytomegalovirus exposure and HLA in healthy donors. Primers included in the PCR were 60 Vbeta and 13 Jbeta primers. Produced via immunoSEQ multiplex PCR; TCRdb's table is partial and in-frame only. Found here are 150,000 to 200,000 clones, 75% to 85% of them singletons; the top ten hold 13%. Material: PBMCs. The source of these receptors is a woman aged 50 to 65 in good health and CMV-seropositive.

The rearrangement uses TRBV30 and TRBJ1-2; D call uncertain. The V gene lost 2 bases and the J gene lost 7 bases, with 11 bases spanning the gap. The CDR3 extends over 12 amino acids. Germline values: CDR1 GTSNPN, CDR2 SVGIG (reference sequence). CDR3 nucleotide sequence: TGTGCCTGGAGTAGGCAGGTTCGTGGCTACACCTTC. Protein product: CAWSRQVRGYTF.

The V gene is TRBV7-9, the J gene TRBJ2-1, with D unclear. CDR1 is SEHNR, CDR2 FQNEAQ, per germline (reference sequence). V was clipped by 5 bases and J by 0 bases, with 11 bases between them. The CDR3 is made up of 15 amino acids. Written as DNA, the CDR3 is TGTGCCAGCAGCGATCTACCGATCTCCTACAATGAGCAGTTCTTC. Protein sequence: CASSDLPISYNEQFF.

The gene calls are TRBV19 and TRBJ1-5, with TRBD1 identical over 10 bases. Germline loops: CDR1 LNHDA, CDR2 SQIVND (reference sequence). This CDR3 contains 13 residues. The V segment lost 6 bases and the J segment 5 bases; nucleotides outside the gene matches: 1. CDR3: CASRGTGDQPQHF. DNA for the CDR3: TGTGCCAGTAGGGGGACAGGGGATCAGCCCCAGCATTTT.

This chain uses TRBV5-6 with TRBJ1-4; a weak D match, TRBD1 (6 bases). The V end was cut by 5 bases, the J end by 3 bases, with 17 bases between. This CDR3 comprises 16 residues. Per germline, CDR1 SGHDT and CDR2 YYEEEE. The CDR3 DNA sequence: TGTGCCAGCAGTTCCGGGACCACAGGGCCTAATGAAAAACTGTTTTTT. Encoded protein: CASSSGTTGPNEKLFF. The full variable domain, in which reference TRBV5-6 and TRBJ1-4 provide the parts outside the CDR3, is DAGVTQSPTHLIKTRGQQVTLRCSPKSGHDTVSWYQQALGQGPQFIFQYYEEEERQRGNFPDRFSGHQFPNYSSELNVNALLLGDSALYLCASSSGTTGPNEKLFFGSGTQLSVL.

This clone has a single count. The chain is built from TRBV7-9 and TRBJ1-2, with 8 positions matching TRBD1. The CDR3 consists of 16 residues. Germline CDR1 SEHNR, CDR2 FQNEAQ (reference sequence). V lost 5 bases and J lost 6; bases outside the gene matches: 14. In nucleotides, the CDR3 is TGTGCCAGCAGCGACACTCCACTTCCACAGGGGGATGGCTACACCTTC. It translates to CASSDTPLPQGDGYTF.

This sequence joins TRBV6-1 and TRBJ2-1, with 8 nucleotides matching TRBD1. Germline assignment: CDR1 MNHNS and CDR2 SASEGT. This CDR3 region has 13 residues. The V gene end was trimmed by 1 base and the J gene end by 9 bases; junction bases not matched to a gene: 2. CDR3 sequence (DNA): TGTGCCAGCAGTGAAGACAGGGGGGCTGAGCAGTTCTTC. Residues: CASSEDRGAEQFF.

This chain links TRBV4-1 with TRBJ2-7; unclear D gene. V dropped 1 base and J dropped 4 bases, with 14 bases sitting between them. The CDR3 has 15 amino acids. The V gene's germline CDR1 is MGHRA and CDR2 YSYEKL. The DNA of the CDR3 is TGCGCCAGCAGCCAAGTGGGTTCCCCAGGTTACGAGCAGTACTTC. It specifies CASSQVGSPGYEQYF.

Note on this clone: The sample carries other DNA sequences with the same CDR3. The J gene is TRBJ1-5, the V gene TRBV15; 7 bases match TRBD1. Germline values: CDR1 LNHNV, CDR2 YYDKDF (reference sequence). V shed 0 bases and J 1 base; nucleotides not matched to a gene: 6. The CDR3 runs 17 residues. CDR3 sequence: CATSRESSGGSNQPQHF. CDR3 nucleotide sequence: TGTGCCACCAGCAGAGAAAGTTCAGGGGGGAGCAATCAGCCCCAGCATTTT.

The rearrangement uses TRBV19 and TRBJ2-6; no clear D. CDR1 and CDR2 (germline): LNHDA, SQIVND (reference sequence). The CDR3 is 16 amino acids. Between the trimmed V and J ends, which lost 4 bases and 0 bases, there was a span of 10 bases. CDR3 loop: CASSKTWASGANVLTF. CDR3 DNA: TGTGCCAGTAGTAAGACATGGGCCTCTGGGGCCAACGTCCTGACTTTC.

This clone was observed a few times. The genes are TRBV6-5 and TRBJ2-7, with D perhaps TRBD1 (7 bases). The CDR3 is made up of 14 amino acids. The V gene lost 5 bases and the J gene lost 2 bases, with 13 bases spanning the gap. Germline lookup yields CDR1 MNHEY and CDR2 SVGAGI. This CDR3 reads CASSRGRGAYEQYF. CDR3 coding DNA: TGTGCCAGCAGTAGGGGCAGGGGGGCCTACGAGCAGTACTTC.

This chain uses TRBV5-6 with TRBJ2-3, with D perhaps TRBD1 (6 bases). Germline-derived CDR1 and CDR2 are SGHDT and YYEEEE. The CDR3 is 13 amino acids. V lost 5 bases and J lost 5, with 12 bases in between. The DNA for the CDR3 is TGTGCCAGCAGTACAGGGTCGGAAGATACGCAGTATTTT. Translated, it gives CASSTGSEDTQYF.

J is TRBJ1-2 and V is TRBV30; D may be TRBD1 (5 bases). Trimming removed 2 bases from V and 2 bases from J, with 12 bases in between. Germline lookup yields CDR1 GTSNPN and CDR2 SVGIG (reference sequence). The length of the CDR3 is 14 residues. The CDR3 sequence: CAWSPFGQNYGYTF. The CDR3 coding sequence is TGTGCCTGGAGTCCCTTCGGACAAAACTATGGCTACACCTTC. The variable domain in full, with the rest retrieved from reference TRBV30 and TRBJ1-2, is SQTIHQWPATLVQPVGSPLSLECTVEGTSNPNLYWYRQAAGRGLQLLFYSVGIGQISSEVPQNLSASRPQDRQFILSSKKLLLSDSGFYLCAWSPFGQNYGYTFGSGTRLTVV.

J is TRBJ2-1 and V is TRBV11-3, with a weak D call TRBD1 (5 bases). The germline CDR1 and CDR2 sequences are SGHNT and YENEEA. The ends were cut back, 4 bases at V and 0 bases at J, with 10 bases in the middle. CDR3 length: 15 residues. In DNA form, the CDR3 reads TGTGCCAGCAGCTCCCGACAGAGCTCCTACAATGAGCAGTTCTTC. Residues: CASSSRQSSYNEQFF.